The 5 T cell receptor beta chains below come from one sample, sequenced in a study of CD4 and CD8 cells across lung adenocarcinoma regions. TCRdb ran MiXCR on the PCR reads and lists one entry per CDR3 protein. The sample holds about 12,000 distinct CDR3 sequences, under 55% seen once. Material for sequencing was CD8+ T cells from the margin of a lung tumor. These receptor sequences come from a female donor with lung adenocarcinoma. The CD4 and CD8 labels of this study may be unreliable.

As regards this clonotype: Mismatch with germline at one junction end may stem from a read error. The gene calls are TRBV4-1 and TRBJ2-1; D possibly corresponds to TRBD2 (5 bases). Germline CDR1 reads MGHRA; CDR2 reads YSYEKL. The CDR3 is 15 residues long. The CDR3 spells CASSQGGASNGEQFF. The CDR3 DNA sequence: TGCGCCAGCAGCCAAGGAGGTGCGAGCAACGGGGAGCAGTTTTTC.

The chain is built from TRBV9 and TRBJ2-7, with D unresolved. Germline V gene lookup returns CDR1 SGDLS and CDR2 YYNGEE. Trimming shortened V by 0 bases and J by 1 base, and 8 bases separated the two germline ends. The CDR3 loop spans 14 amino acids. This chain's CDR3 is CASSVGVESYEQYF. CDR3 sequence (DNA): TGTGCCAGCAGCGTAGGTGTGGAATCCTACGAGCAGTACTTC.

This clonotype came up a few times. The gene calls are TRBV6-5 and TRBJ2-3; 7 bases map to TRBD1. The J call is in doubt because the DNA end fits TRBJ2-7 better. The CDR3 has 13 amino acids. Germline CDR1 and CDR2: MNHEY and SVGAGI. CDR3 bases: TGTGCCAGCAGTTACGCAGGGGGCTACGAGCAGTACTTC. Its protein product is CASSYAGGYEQYF.

V and J are TRBV11-2 and TRBJ2-1, with 16 positions matching TRBD2. The end of the DNA is better explained by TRBJ2-5, so the J call may be wrong. This CDR3 is 17 amino acids long. CDR1 SGHAT and CDR2 FQNNGV come from the germline V gene. This chain's CDR3 is CASSSGTSGGALKTQYF. In DNA form, the CDR3 reads TGTGCCAGCAGCTCTGGGACTAGCGGGGGGGCCTTAAAGACCCAGTACTTC.

By its share, this clonotype is medium-sized. The chain carries TRBV10-1 and TRBJ2-1, with D perhaps given as TRBD1 or TRBD2 (5 bases each). The end of the DNA aligns better with TRBJ2-7, so the J call may be wrong. This CDR3 region has 13 residues. The V gene's germline CDR1 is WNHNN and CDR2 SYGVQD (reference sequence). The CDR3 DNA reads as TGCGCCAGCAGCCAAGGGACCGCCTACGAGCAGTACTTC. It is translated as CASSQGTAYEQYF.